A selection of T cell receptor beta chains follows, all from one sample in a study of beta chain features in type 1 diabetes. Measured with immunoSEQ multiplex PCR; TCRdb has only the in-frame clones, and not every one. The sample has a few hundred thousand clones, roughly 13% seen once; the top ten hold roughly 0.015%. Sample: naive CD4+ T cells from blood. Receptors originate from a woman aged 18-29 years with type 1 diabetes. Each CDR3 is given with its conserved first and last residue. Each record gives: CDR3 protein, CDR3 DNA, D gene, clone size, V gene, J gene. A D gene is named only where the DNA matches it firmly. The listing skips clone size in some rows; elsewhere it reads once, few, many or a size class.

CASSLVAGNTEAFF	TGTGCCAGCAGCTTAGTGGCGGGGAACACTGAAGCTTTCTTT	-	few	TRBV7-8	TRBJ1-1
CSVVSGSSTDTQYF	TGCAGCGTTGTCTCCGGGAGTAGCACAGATACGCAGTATTTT	-	-	TRBV29-1	TRBJ2-3
CASTLSHIAGVAENEQFF	TGTGCCAGCACACTGAGTCATATAGCGGGAGTCGCGGAAAATGAGCAGTTCTTC	TRBD2	-	TRBV19	TRBJ2-1
CASSLKKALSRPNTEAFF	TGTGCCAGCAGCTTAAAGAAGGCCCTAAGCAGGCCGAACACTGAAGCTTTCTTT	-	-	TRBV7-9	TRBJ1-1
CASSATSGRPGEQFF	TGTGCCAGCAGCGCGACTAGCGGGAGGCCTGGCGAGCAGTTCTTC	TRBD2	-	TRBV6-5	TRBJ2-1
CASSFEETQYF	TGTGCCAGCAGTTTCGAGGAGACCCAGTACTTC	-	few	TRBV28	TRBJ2-5
CASSPTLAGGGFRSYEQYF	TGTGCCAGCAGCCCAACACTAGCGGGAGGAGGGTTTCGGTCCTACGAGCAGTACTTC	TRBD2	few	TRBV4-2	TRBJ2-7
CASSVSGLAGGAALQETQYF	TGTGCCAGCAGCGTCTCGGGACTAGCGGGAGGCGCCGCGCTACAAGAGACCCAGTACTTC	TRBD2	-	TRBV9	TRBJ2-5
CASSLGLAGVGEQFF	TGTGCCAGCAGCCTAGGACTAGCGGGAGTGGGTGAGCAGTTCTTC	TRBD2	-	TRBV2	TRBJ2-1
CASSFTGAWGSTSSYNEQFF	TGTGCCAGCAGCTTCACAGGGGCTTGGGGTTCAACGTCCTCCTACAATGAGCAGTTCTTC	TRBD1	-	TRBV5-4	TRBJ2-1
CASSPGGKNTEAFF	TGTGCCAGCTCACCGGGAGGGAAGAACACTGAAGCTTTCTTT	-	few	TRBV18	TRBJ1-1
CASSPGTSGLRQYF	TGTGCCAGCAGTCCCGGGACTAGCGGCCTCAGGCAGTACTTC	TRBD2	few	TRBV27	TRBJ2-7
CASSWGRDFGYTF	TGTGCCAGTAGTTGGGGCAGGGACTTCGGCTACACCTTC	-	few	TRBV19	TRBJ1-2
CASSLAGTRVNEQFF	TGTGCCAGCAGCTTAGCCGGGACTAGGGTGAATGAGCAGTTCTTC	TRBD2	-	TRBV7-2	TRBJ2-1
CASSLGTVLGNEQFF	TGTGCCAGCAGCTTGGGGACAGTGCTTGGCAATGAGCAGTTCTTC	-	few	TRBV5-5	TRBJ2-1
CASGLVLSGSSYNEQFF	TGTGCTAGTGGTTTGGTACTTAGCGGGAGCTCCTACAATGAGCAGTTCTTC	TRBD2	few	TRBV12-5	TRBJ2-1
CATSSQGAVSTDTQYF	TGTGCCACCAGCTCACAAGGAGCGGTGAGCACAGATACGCAGTATTTT	-	-	TRBV15	TRBJ2-3
CATSRVFSGNQETQYF	TGTGCCACCAGCAGAGTCTTTAGCGGGAATCAAGAGACCCAGTACTTC	TRBD2	few	TRBV15	TRBJ2-5
CASSYQGIDTQYF	TGTGCCAGCAGTTACCAGGGGATAGATACGCAGTATTTT	-	few	TRBV6-5	TRBJ2-3
CASSPFNQGATNEKLFF	TGTGCCAGCTCACCATTTAATCAGGGCGCAACTAATGAAAAACTGTTTTTT	-	-	TRBV18	TRBJ1-4
CASSSGYRTGELFF	TGTGCCAGCAGCTCCGGATACAGGACCGGGGAGCTGTTTTTT	-	few	TRBV7-2	TRBJ2-2
CAWSVFLHLSNEQFF	TGTGCCTGGAGTGTATTCCTCCACCTCAGCAATGAGCAGTTCTTC	-	-	TRBV30	TRBJ2-1
CASGIPGGLVTDTQYF	TGTGCCAGCGGTATCCCGGGGGGCCTGGTCACAGATACGCAGTATTTT	-	-	TRBV5-4	TRBJ2-3
CASSQDWASGIFWEQFF	TGCGCCAGCAGCCAAGATTGGGCTAGCGGGATATTTTGGGAGCAGTTCTTC	TRBD2	few	TRBV4-3	TRBJ2-1
CASSERGLGFPGLNEQFF	TGTGCCAGCAGCGAAAGGGGACTAGGTTTTCCCGGCCTCAATGAGCAGTTCTTC	TRBD2	-	TRBV7-9	TRBJ2-1
CATSRDRGEQYF	TGTGCCACCAGCAGGGACAGGGGCGAGCAGTACTTC	TRBD1	-	TRBV15	TRBJ2-7
CASSEQGPLNTEAFF	TGTGCCAGCAGTGAACAGGGCCCTCTGAACACTGAAGCTTTCTTT	-	few	TRBV2	TRBJ1-1
CASSGQEPNYGYTF	TGCGCCAGCAGCGGACAGGAACCTAACTATGGCTACACCTTC	TRBD1	few	TRBV5-1	TRBJ1-2